This record looks at one T cell receptor (beta chain) sequence and its context. This sample was included in a study of blood T cell repertoires in COVID-19. In the study overall: T cells, B-cell-depleted T cells, or PBMCs provided the cDNA or gDNA that served as material.

As handled by the study authors: By means of reference gene primer amplification, nucleated cell counts were estimated. Sequenced by immunoSEQ multiplex PCR; TCRdb stores in-frame clones only, minus some. The V and J calls and clone size are taken from that table; D and trimming were inferred from the DNA. The data hold 150,000 to 200,000 clones, with less than 90% observed a single time. Trimming left V 6 bases short and J 4 bases short, with 19 bases between. The CDR3 extends over 16 amino acids. Germline V gene sequence: CDR1 SGHAT, CDR2 FQNNGV. The gene calls are TRBV11-2 and TRBJ1-5; D remains ambiguous. The sequencing sample was made of peripheral blood. This clonotype originated in a woman in her seventies with COVID-19, enrolled during active disease. The CDR3 sequence: CASSTGFLGSNQPQHF. For the CDR3, the DNA is TGTGCCAGCAGTACGGGGTTCCTGGGGAGTAATCAGCCCCAGCATTTT.